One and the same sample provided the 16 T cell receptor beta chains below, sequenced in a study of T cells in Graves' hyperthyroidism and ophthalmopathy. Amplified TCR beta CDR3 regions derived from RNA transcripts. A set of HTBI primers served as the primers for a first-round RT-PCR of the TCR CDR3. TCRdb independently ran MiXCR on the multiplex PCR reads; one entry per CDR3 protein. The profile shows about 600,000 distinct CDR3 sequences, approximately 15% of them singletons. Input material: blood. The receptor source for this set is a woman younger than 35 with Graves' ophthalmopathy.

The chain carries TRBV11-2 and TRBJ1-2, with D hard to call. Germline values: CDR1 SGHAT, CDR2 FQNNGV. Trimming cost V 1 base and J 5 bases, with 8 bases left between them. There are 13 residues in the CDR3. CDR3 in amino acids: CASSLVTEYGYTF. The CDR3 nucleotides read TGTGCCAGCAGCTTAGTGACGGAGTATGGCTACACCTTC.

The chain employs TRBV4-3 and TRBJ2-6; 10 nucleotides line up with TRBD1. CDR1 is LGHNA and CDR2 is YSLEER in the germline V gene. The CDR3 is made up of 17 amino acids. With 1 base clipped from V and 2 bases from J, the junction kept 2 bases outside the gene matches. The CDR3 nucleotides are TGCGCCAGCAGCCAAGCTGGACAGGGGGCTGGGGCCAACGTCCTGACTTTC. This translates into CASSQAGQGAGANVLTF.

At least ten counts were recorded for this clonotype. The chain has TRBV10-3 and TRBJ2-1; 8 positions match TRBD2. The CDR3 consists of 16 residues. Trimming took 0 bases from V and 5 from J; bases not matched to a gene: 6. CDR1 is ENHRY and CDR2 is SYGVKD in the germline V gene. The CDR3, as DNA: TGTGCCATCAGTGAGTCGGTTGCGGGAGGAAACAATGAGCAGTTCTTC. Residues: CAISESVAGGNNEQFF.

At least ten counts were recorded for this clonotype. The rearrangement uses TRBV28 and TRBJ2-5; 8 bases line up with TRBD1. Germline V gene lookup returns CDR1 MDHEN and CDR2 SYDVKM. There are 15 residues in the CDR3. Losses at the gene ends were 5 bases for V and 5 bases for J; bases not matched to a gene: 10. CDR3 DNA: TGTGCCAGCAGTACCGGACAGGGCGGTCGGGAGACCCAGTACTTC. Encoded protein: CASSTGQGGRETQYF. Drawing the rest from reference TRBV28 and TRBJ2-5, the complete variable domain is DVKVTQSSRYLVKRTGEKVFLECVQDMDHENMFWYRQDPGLGLRLIYFSYDVKMKEKGDIPEGYSVSREKKERFSLILESASTNQTSMYLCASSTGQGGRETQYFGPGTRLLVL.

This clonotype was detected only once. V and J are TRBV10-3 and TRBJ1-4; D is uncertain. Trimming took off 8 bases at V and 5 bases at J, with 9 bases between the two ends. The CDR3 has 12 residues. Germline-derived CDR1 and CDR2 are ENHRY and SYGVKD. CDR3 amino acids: CAIAARNEKLFF. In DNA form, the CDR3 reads TGTGCCATCGCGGCAAGAAATGAAAAACTGTTTTTT.

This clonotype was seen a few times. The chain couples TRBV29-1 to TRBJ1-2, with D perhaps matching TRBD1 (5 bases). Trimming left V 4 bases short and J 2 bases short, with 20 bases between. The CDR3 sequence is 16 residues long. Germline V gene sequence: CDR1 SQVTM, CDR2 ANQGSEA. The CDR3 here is CSVGGVVSQRNYGYTF. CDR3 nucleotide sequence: TGCAGCGTTGGAGGGGTTGTCTCCCAAAGAAACTATGGCTACACCTTC.

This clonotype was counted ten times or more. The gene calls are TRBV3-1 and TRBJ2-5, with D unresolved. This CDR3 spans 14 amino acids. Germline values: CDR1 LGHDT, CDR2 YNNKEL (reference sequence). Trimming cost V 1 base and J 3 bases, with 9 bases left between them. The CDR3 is CASSQGAAKETQYF. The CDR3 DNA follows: TGTGCCAGCAGCCAAGGGGCCGCCAAAGAGACCCAGTACTTC.

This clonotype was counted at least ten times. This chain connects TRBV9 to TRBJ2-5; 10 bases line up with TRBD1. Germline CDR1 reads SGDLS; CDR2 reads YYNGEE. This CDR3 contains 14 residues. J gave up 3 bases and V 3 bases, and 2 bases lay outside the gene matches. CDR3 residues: CASSAGTGEETQYF. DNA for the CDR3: TGTGCCAGCAGCGCCGGGACAGGGGAAGAGACCCAGTACTTC.

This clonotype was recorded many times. The CDR3 loop reads CASSFGRAETYEQYF. DNA for the CDR3: TGTGCCAGCAGCTTTGGCAGGGCTGAAACCTACGAGCAGTACTTC. The chain carries TRBV7-8 and TRBJ2-7; D is perhaps TRBD1 (5 bases). This CDR3 is 15 amino acids long. Per the germline V gene, CDR1 is SGHVS and CDR2 is FQNEAQ. V shed 3 bases and J shed 2 bases, with 14 bases lying between them.

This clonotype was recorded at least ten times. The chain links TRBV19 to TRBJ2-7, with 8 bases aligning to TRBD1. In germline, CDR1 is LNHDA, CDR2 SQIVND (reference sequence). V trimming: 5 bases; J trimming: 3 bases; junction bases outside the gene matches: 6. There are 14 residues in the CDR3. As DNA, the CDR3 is TGTGCCAGTAGTGTCGGACAGGGCGACTACGAGCAGTACTTC. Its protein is CASSVGQGDYEQYF.

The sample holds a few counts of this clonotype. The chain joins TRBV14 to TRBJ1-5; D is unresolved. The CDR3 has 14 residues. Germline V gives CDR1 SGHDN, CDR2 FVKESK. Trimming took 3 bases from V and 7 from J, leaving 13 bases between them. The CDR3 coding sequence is TGTGCCAGCAGCCAGTTACCGGCCGGACAGCCCCAGCATTTT. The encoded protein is CASSQLPAGQPQHF.

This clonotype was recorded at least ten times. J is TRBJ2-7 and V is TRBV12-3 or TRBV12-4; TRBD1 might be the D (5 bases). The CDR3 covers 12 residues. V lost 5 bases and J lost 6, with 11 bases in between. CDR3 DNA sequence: TGTGCCAGCAGTCTGGGGCCCGGCGAGCAGTACTTC. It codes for CASSLGPGEQYF.

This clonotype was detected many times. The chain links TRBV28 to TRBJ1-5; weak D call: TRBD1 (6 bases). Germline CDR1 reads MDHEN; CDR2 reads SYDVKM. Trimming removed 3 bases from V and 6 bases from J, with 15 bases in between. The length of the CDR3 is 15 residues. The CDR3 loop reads CASSFGGPGPQPQHF. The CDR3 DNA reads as TGTGCCAGCAGTTTCGGGGGGCCGGGACCTCAGCCCCAGCATTTT.

Here the CDR3 reads CASSSPRGGGTEAFF. CDR3 DNA: TGTGCCAGCAGTTCCCCCCGGGGGGGAGGCACTGAAGCTTTCTTT. This chain uses TRBV6-5 with TRBJ1-1, with D tentatively TRBD1 (5 bases). Germline CDR1 and CDR2: MNHEY and SVGAGI. V dropped 4 bases and J dropped 4 bases, with 16 bases sitting between them. CDR3 length: 15 amino acids.

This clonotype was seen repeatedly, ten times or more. CDR3 in DNA: TGCGCCAGCAGCTTGACGACTAGCGGGGCGTACAATGAGCAGTTCTTC. Encoded protein: CASSLTTSGAYNEQFF. The chain joins TRBV5-1 to TRBJ2-1, with 11 bases aligning to TRBD2. This CDR3 is 16 amino acids long. CDR1 SGHRS and CDR2 YFSETQ come from the germline V gene. Unmatched junction bases numbered 4, after V lost 1 base and J lost 4 bases.

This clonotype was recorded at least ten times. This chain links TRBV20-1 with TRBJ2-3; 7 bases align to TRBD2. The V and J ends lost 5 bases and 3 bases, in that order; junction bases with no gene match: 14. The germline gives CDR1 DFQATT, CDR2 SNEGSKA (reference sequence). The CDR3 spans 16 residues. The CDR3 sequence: CSACVGKRDRTDTQYF. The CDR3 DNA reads TGCAGTGCTTGCGTGGGTAAGCGGGATCGGACAGATACGCAGTATTTT.